Shown below are 13 T cell receptor beta chains from a single sample sequenced in a study of cytomegalovirus exposure and HLA in healthy donors. PCR amplification relied on 60 Vbeta primers (plus 13 Jbeta primers). Profiled with immunoSEQ multiplex PCR; TCRdb holds only in-frame clones, not every one. Of about 110,000 clones in the sample, under 90% were seen once. The sample taken for sequencing was PBMCs. These receptors were collected from a woman between 18 and 30 years old in good health and CMV-seronegative.

The chain links TRBV4-2 to TRBJ1-2; TRBD1 might be the D (5 bases). Germline V gene sequence: CDR1 LGHNA, CDR2 YNFKEQ. The CDR3 consists of 13 residues. Trimming removed 4 bases at V and 8 bases at J, with 14 bases between. The CDR3: CASSPQGIGGYTF. The CDR3 DNA reads TGTGCCAGCAGCCCTCAGGGTATCGGCGGCTACACCTTC.

The chain uses TRBV28 and TRBJ2-3, with TRBD2 as a possible D gene (5 bases). This CDR3 spans 15 amino acids. Trimming took 3 bases from V and 4 from J, leaving 14 bases between them. CDR1 is MDHEN and CDR2 is SYDVKM in the germline V gene. The CDR3 region has the DNA TGTGCCAGCAGTTTCCTAGCCGCCCCCGCAGATACGCAGTATTTT. Its translation is CASSFLAAPADTQYF.

The chain carries TRBV13 and TRBJ1-1; 7 nucleotides agree with TRBD1. The V gene's germline CDR1 is PRHDT and CDR2 FYEKMQ (reference sequence). The CDR3 is 15 residues long. Unmatched junction bases numbered 11, after V lost 5 bases and J lost 5 bases. Written as DNA, the CDR3 is TGTGCCAGCAGCCCCCGACAGGGAAGAGGGACTGAAGCTTTCTTT. Amino acid sequence: CASSPRQGRGTEAFF.

About this clone: Since a much larger clone is just one base distant, this may be a read error. Here the CDR3 DNA reads TGTGCCAGCAGTTTCGGCGGGAACACTGAAGCTTTCTTT. The encoded protein is CASSFGGNTEAFF. The V and J genes are TRBV28 and TRBJ1-1, with unresolved D. Germline CDR1 is MDHEN and CDR2 is SYDVKM. The CDR3 extends over 13 amino acids. V gave up 3 bases and J gave up 1 base, with 6 bases separating them. Together with reference TRBV28 and TRBJ1-1, the CDR3 gives the full variable domain: DVKVTQSSRYLVKRTGEKVFLECVQDMDHENMFWYRQDPGLGLRLIYFSYDVKMKEKGDIPEGYSVSREKKERFSLILESASTNQTSMYLCASSFGGNTEAFFGQGTRLTVV.

As for this clone: Other DNA sequences from this sample encode an identical CDR3 as well. This chain connects TRBV28 to TRBJ1-1, with 7 bases lining up with TRBD1. This CDR3 is built from 17 residues. Germline CDR1 is MDHEN and CDR2 is SYDVKM. With 2 bases clipped from V and 0 bases from J, the junction kept 9 bases outside the gene matches. DNA for the CDR3: TGTGCCAGCAGTTTAGGCGGGACAGCTAGATTGAACACTGAAGCTTTCTTT. Translating gives CASSLGGTARLNTEAFF.

The CDR3 nucleotides read TGTGCCAGTAGTACCCGGGACTCAGACACTGAAGCTTTCTTT. It translates to CASSTRDSDTEAFF. The chain links TRBV19 to TRBJ1-1, with D possibly being TRBD1 (5 bases). Trimming cost V 4 bases and J 3 bases, with 12 bases left between them. Germline values: CDR1 LNHDA, CDR2 SQIVND (reference sequence). There are 14 residues in the CDR3.

The rearrangement joins TRBV18 to TRBJ2-1; 7 bases map to TRBD2. The CDR3 length is 14 residues. Germline CDR1 reads KGHSH; CDR2 reads LQKENI. V was clipped by 2 bases and J by 7 bases; unmatched bases: 5. CDR3: CASSPWSGGNEQFF. The DNA of the CDR3 is TGTGCCAGCTCACCATGGTCGGGAGGAAATGAGCAGTTCTTC. Looking up the rest from reference TRBV18 and TRBJ2-1 gives the full variable domain: NAGVMQNPRHLVRRRGQEARLRCSPMKGHSHVYWYRQLPEEGLKFMVYLQKENIIDESGMPKERFSAEFPKEGPSILRIQQVVRGDSAAYFCASSPWSGGNEQFFGPGTRLTVL.

The chain couples TRBV6-1 to TRBJ1-2, with D unclear. CDR1 and CDR2 (germline): MNHNS, SASEGT. The germline V and J ends were trimmed by 4 bases and 4 bases, with 10 bases remaining between them. This CDR3 is built from 13 residues. The CDR3 protein is CASSVEETYGYTF. CDR3 coding DNA: TGTGCCAGCAGTGTTGAGGAGACCTATGGCTACACCTTC.

V gene TRBV5-1 combines with J gene TRBJ1-4; D is unclear. Deletions cut 2 bases from V and 4 bases from J, with 9 bases between. Germline V gene sequence: CDR1 SGHRS, CDR2 YFSETQ. This CDR3 has 14 amino acids. CDR3 sequence reads: CASSLLGGNEKLFF. DNA of the CDR3: TGCGCCAGCAGCTTATTGGGAGGTAATGAAAAACTGTTTTTT.

This clone showed up just a few times. The V gene is TRBV6-1, the J gene TRBJ2-3; 11 positions match TRBD2. With 3 bases clipped from V and 4 bases from J, the junction kept 6 bases outside the gene matches. The CDR3 has 16 amino acids. Germline V gives CDR1 MNHNS, CDR2 SASEGT. Here the CDR3 reads CASSESSGGGADTQYF. The CDR3 coding sequence is TGTGCCAGCAGTGAGAGTAGCGGGGGGGGCGCAGATACGCAGTATTTT.

The CDR3 loop is CASNAPVGASYNSPLHF. As DNA, the CDR3 is TGTGCCAGCAACGCCCCCGTGGGGGCATCCTATAATTCACCCCTCCACTTT. The chain recombines TRBV9 with TRBJ1-6; TRBD1 might be the D (6 bases). The ends were cut back, 6 bases at V and 1 base at J, with 17 bases in the middle. The CDR3 consists of 17 residues. Germline CDR1 is SGDLS and CDR2 is YYNGEE.

The chain links TRBV11-3 to TRBJ1-1; the match to TRBD1 covers 8 bases. The germline gives CDR1 SGHNT, CDR2 YENEEA. The CDR3 loop spans 16 amino acids. V was pared by 5 bases and J by 3 bases, with 11 bases of the junction left unmatched. CDR3 DNA: TGTGCCAGCAGCCCCAGGGGGCGCCCCCTGGACACTGAAGCTTTCTTT. This codes for CASSPRGRPLDTEAFF. The complete variable domain, with remaining parts taken from reference TRBV11-3 and TRBJ1-1, reads EAGVVQSPRYKIIEKKQPVAFWCNPISGHNTLYWYLQNLGQGPELLIRYENEEAVDDSQLPKDRFSAERLKGVDSTLKIQPAELGDSAVYLCASSPRGRPLDTEAFFGQGTRLTVV.

The J gene is TRBJ2-3, the V gene TRBV6-4; no clear D gene. This CDR3 is built from 14 residues. CDR1 and CDR2 from the germline V gene are MRHNA and SNTAGT. V was pared by 5 bases and J by 0 bases, with 9 bases between. CDR3 in amino acids: CASSRGASTDTQYF. The CDR3 DNA is TGTGCCAGCAGTCGCGGAGCTAGCACAGATACGCAGTATTTT.